Presented here are 9 T cell receptor beta chains from one specimen sequenced in a study of OX40 agonist ivuxolimab in advanced cancers. Measured with immunoSEQ multiplex PCR; TCRdb has only the in-frame clones, and not every one. The sample has tens of thousands of clones; roughly 85% are singletons. Source: CD4+ or CD8+ T cells sorted from blood, taken in a trial of the OX40 agonist ivuxolimab. The receptors come from an adult with an advanced solid tumor such as melanoma, head and neck, liver or kidney cancer.

The chain joins TRBV11-1 to TRBJ2-5, with TRBD1 as a possible D gene (6 bases). Looked up from germline, CDR1 is SGHAT and CDR2 is FQDESV (reference sequence). The V end lost 5 bases, the J end lost 5 bases, and 9 bases lay between the germline ends. The CDR3 loop spans 12 amino acids. The CDR3 DNA follows: TGTGCCAGCAGCCGAGACAGGGAGACCCAGTACTTC. Residues: CASSRDRETQYF.

The chain combines TRBV7-6 with TRBJ2-1; D is unresolved. The CDR3 consists of 15 residues. V was clipped by 5 bases and J by 4 bases, with 15 bases between them. Germline V lookup: CDR1 SGHVS, CDR2 FNYEAQ. The CDR3 sequence is CASSVGGVPYNEQFF. As DNA, the CDR3 is TGTGCCAGCAGCGTCGGTGGGGTCCCTTACAATGAGCAGTTCTTC.

This sequence joins TRBV7-8 and TRBJ1-1; TRBD1 matches 7 bases. Germline loops: CDR1 SGHVS, CDR2 FQNEAQ. CDR3 length: 14 amino acids. J gave up 4 bases and V 5 bases, and 7 bases lay outside the gene matches. CDR3 amino acids: CASSPATGSTEAFF. DNA of the CDR3: TGTGCCAGCAGCCCTGCGACAGGGAGCACTGAAGCTTTCTTT.

V is TRBV27 and J is TRBJ2-4, with 8 bases lining up with TRBD1. The CDR3 length is 13 residues. The germline V gene has CDR1 MNHEY and CDR2 SMNVEV (reference sequence). J gave up 15 bases and V 5 bases, and 12 bases lay outside the gene matches. The CDR3: CASSAGTGQEWYF. The CDR3 bases are TGTGCCAGCAGTGCCGGGACAGGCCAAGAATGGTACTTC.

The gene calls are TRBV7-5 and TRBJ2-7; TRBD2 reflects the table's D call only, with no check against the DNA. TRBV7-5 is deemed a pseudogene. The CDR3 loop spans 16 amino acids. The CDR3 DNA reads TGTGCCAGAAGCTTTCATTGCGCCCCGAGGTCCTACGAGCAGTACTTC. Amino acids: CARSFHCAPRSYEQYF.

This chain joins TRBV19 and TRBJ2-2, with D tentatively TRBD1 (6 bases). Germline CDR1 is LNHDA and CDR2 is SQIVND (reference sequence). The V end lost 8 bases, the J end lost 4 bases, and 14 bases lay between the germline ends. The CDR3 is made up of 14 amino acids. CDR3 DNA sequence: TGTGCCAGTGGGCGAAGGACAGCCACCGGGGAGCTGTTTTTT. Its translation: CASGRRTATGELFF.

The CDR3 loop is CASSGTRYNEQFF. DNA for the CDR3: TGTGCCAGTAGTGGGACACGTTACAATGAGCAGTTCTTC. The chain couples TRBV19 to TRBJ2-1, with D maybe TRBD1 (6 bases). Trimming left V 5 bases short and J 4 bases short, with 9 bases between. CDR3 size: 13 residues. The germline V gene encodes CDR1 LNHDA and CDR2 SQIVND (reference sequence).

V gene TRBV28 combines with J gene TRBJ1-1; 9 nucleotides agree with TRBD1. With 5 bases clipped from V and 1 base from J, the junction kept 2 bases outside the gene matches. This CDR3 contains 14 residues. The germline CDR1 and CDR2 sequences are MDHEN and SYDVKM. The DNA of the CDR3 is TGTGCCAGCAGTCGACAGGGGGGGAACACTGAAGCTTTCTTT. Translating gives CASSRQGGNTEAFF.

The chain uses TRBV30 and TRBJ1-1, with D hard to call. V gave up 0 bases and J gave up 5 bases, with 10 bases separating them. CDR3 length equals 13 residues. Germline CDR1 is GTSNPN and CDR2 is SVGIG (reference sequence). In nucleotides, the CDR3 is TGTGCCTGGAGTGTACGGGCGCGGACTGAAGCTTTCTTT. Its translation is CAWSVRARTEAFF.